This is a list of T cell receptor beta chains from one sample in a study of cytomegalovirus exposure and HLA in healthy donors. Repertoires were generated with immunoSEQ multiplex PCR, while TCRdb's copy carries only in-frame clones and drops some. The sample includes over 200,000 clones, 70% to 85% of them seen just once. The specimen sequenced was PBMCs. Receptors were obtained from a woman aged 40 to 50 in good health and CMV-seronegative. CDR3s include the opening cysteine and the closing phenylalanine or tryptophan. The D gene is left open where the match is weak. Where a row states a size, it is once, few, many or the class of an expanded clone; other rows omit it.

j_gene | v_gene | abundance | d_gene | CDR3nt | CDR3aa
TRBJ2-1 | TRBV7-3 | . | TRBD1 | TGTGCCAGCAGCTTATACCGGGACAGTGAGCAGTTCTTC | CASSLYRDSEQFF
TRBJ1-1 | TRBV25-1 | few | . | TGTGCCAGCAGTGAATTACAGGGGAACACTGAAGCTTTCTTT | CASSELQGNTEAFF
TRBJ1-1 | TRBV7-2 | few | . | TGTGCCAGCAGCCCTAAGCCTGAAGCTTTCTTT | CASSPKPEAFF
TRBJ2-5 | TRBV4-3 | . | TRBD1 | TGCGCCAGCAGCCAAGATGACAGGGTCGCGGAGACCCAGTACTTC | CASSQDDRVAETQYF
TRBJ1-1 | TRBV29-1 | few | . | TGCAGCGCATCCCGGGGAGCGAACACTGAAGCTTTCTTT | CSASRGANTEAFF
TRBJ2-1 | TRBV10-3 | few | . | TGTGCCATCGGGGAGAGCTCCTACAATGAGCAGTTCTTC | CAIGESSYNEQFF
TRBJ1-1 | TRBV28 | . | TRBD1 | TGTGCCAGCGTTAGTTCTCAGGGGGCCAACACTGAAGCTTTCTTT | CASVSSQGANTEAFF
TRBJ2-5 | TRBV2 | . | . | TGTGCCAGCAGTGCAAAAGAGACCCAGTACTTC | CASSAKETQYF
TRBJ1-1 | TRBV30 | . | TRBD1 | TGTGCCTGGAGGGGGGCCCGCCAGGCCCCAGGGGGGACTGAAGCTTTCTTT | CAWRGARQAPGGTEAFF
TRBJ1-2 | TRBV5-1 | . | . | TGCGCCAGCAGACTTGAGGCGGGCTACACCTTC | CASRLEAGYTF
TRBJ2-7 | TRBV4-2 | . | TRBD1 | TGTGCCAGCAGCCCACTGACGGGACAGGGGGCACTCTCCTCCTACGAGCAGTACTTC | CASSPLTGQGALSSYEQYF
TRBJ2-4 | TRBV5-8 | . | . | TGTGCCAGCAGCCCCGGACAGTACCCTAGCAAAAACATTCAGTACTTC | CASSPGQYPSKNIQYF
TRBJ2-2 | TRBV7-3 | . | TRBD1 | TGTGCCAGCAGCTTGACAGGGGCCGGGGAGCTGTTTTTT | CASSLTGAGELFF
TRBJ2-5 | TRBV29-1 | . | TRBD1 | TGCAGCTTCGGACAGGGCGTGAAGGAGACCCAGTACTTC | CSFGQGVKETQYF
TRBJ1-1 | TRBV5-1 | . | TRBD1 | TGCGCCAGCAGCTTGGCTGGGACAGGTCGCGAAGCTTTCTTT | CASSLAGTGREAFF
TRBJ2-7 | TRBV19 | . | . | TGTGCCAGTAGCAACCCTAGCCGGGGAAAGGACGAGCAGTACTTC | CASSNPSRGKDEQYF
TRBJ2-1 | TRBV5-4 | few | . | TGTGCCAGCAGCTTGGAGGTGGCGGGGAACTCCTACAATGAGCAGTTCTTC | CASSLEVAGNSYNEQFF
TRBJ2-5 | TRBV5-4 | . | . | TGTGCCAGCAGCTTGGTGACGGGGGAGACCCAGTACTTC | CASSLVTGETQYF
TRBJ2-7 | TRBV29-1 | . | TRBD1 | TGCAGCGTTGAAGGGACAGGGGTTTACGAGCAGTACTTC | CSVEGTGVYEQYF
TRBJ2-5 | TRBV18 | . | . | TGTGCCAGCTCACCCTCTAGCGAAGAGACCCAGTACTTC | CASSPSSEETQYF
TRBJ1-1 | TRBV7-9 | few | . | TGTGCCAGCAGCTTAGAGGGGCGAACTGAAGCTTTCTTT | CASSLEGRTEAFF
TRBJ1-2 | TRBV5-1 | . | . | TGCGCCAGCAGCTCCCAGGGAGGGCCGAACTATGGCTACACCTTC | CASSSQGGPNYGYTF
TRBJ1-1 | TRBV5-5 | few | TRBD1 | TGTGCCAGCAGCCCTGGGGACAGATACAACACTGAAGCTTTCTTT | CASSPGDRYNTEAFF
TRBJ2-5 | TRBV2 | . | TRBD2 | TGTGCCAGCAGTGAAGACTTCCCCGGGACTAGCGCATGGGCCCTGGGAGAGACCCAGTACTTC | CASSEDFPGTSAWALGETQYF
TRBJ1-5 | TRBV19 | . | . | TGTGCCAGTGAGGTGGGTATGAGCAATCAGCCCCAGCATTTT | CASEVGMSNQPQHF
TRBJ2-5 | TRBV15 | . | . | TGTGCCACCAGCAGAGATATCGCCAGCCAAGAGACCCAGTACTTC | CATSRDIASQETQYF
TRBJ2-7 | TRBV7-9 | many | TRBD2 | TGTGCCAGCAGCGCAGGACTAGCGGGGAAGGGCGAGCAGTACTTC | CASSAGLAGKGEQYF
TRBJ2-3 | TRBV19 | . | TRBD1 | TGTGCCAGTAGTCCGGGACAGGGAGTTATACGGTCAGATACGCAGTATTTT | CASSPGQGVIRSDTQYF
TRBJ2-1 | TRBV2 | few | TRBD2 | TGTGCCAGCAGTACCCAGGGACTAGCGGGCAATGAGCAGTTCTTC | CASSTQGLAGNEQFF
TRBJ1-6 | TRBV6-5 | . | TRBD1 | TGTGCCAAACCGACAGGGGGAAATTCACCCCTCCACTTT | CAKPTGGNSPLHF
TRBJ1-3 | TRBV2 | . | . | TGTGCCAGCAGGAGGGGGGGAGACCGAAACACCATATATTTT | CASRRGGDRNTIYF
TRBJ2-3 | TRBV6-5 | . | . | TGTGCCAGCAGTGAAGCTAGAGATACGCAGTATTTT | CASSEARDTQYF
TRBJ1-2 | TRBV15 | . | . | TGTGCCACCAGCAGAGACAGGGGAACCTATGGCTACACCTTC | CATSRDRGTYGYTF
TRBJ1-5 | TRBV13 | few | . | TGTGCCAGCAGCTTAGGGGAGAGCAATCAGCCCCAGCATTTT | CASSLGESNQPQHF
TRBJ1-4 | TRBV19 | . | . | TGTGCCAGCCACCGAGGGTTCACTAATGAAAAACTGTTTTTT | CASHRGFTNEKLFF
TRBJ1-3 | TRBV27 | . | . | TGTGCCACCATGGAACTAGGCATCCGCTCTGGAAACACCATATATTTT | CATMELGIRSGNTIYF
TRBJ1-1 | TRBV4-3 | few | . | TGCGCCAGCAGCCAAGATATGGACTGGAACACTGAAGCTTTCTTT | CASSQDMDWNTEAFF
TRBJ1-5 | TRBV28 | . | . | TGTGCCAGCAGTTTAGCACATCGCAATCAGCCCCAGCATTTT | CASSLAHRNQPQHF
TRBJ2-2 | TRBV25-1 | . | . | TGTGCCAGCAGTGAATTGGCAAACACCGGGGAGCTGTTTTTT | CASSELANTGELFF
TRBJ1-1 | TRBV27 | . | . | TGTGCCAGCTGGCGGGCCCCCGGGAGCGACACTGAAGCTTTCTTT | CASWRAPGSDTEAFF
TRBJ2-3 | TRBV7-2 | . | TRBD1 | TGTGCCAGCAGCTTAGCGAGGAAGGGGGCCGGCGCAGATACGCAGTATTTT | CASSLARKGAGADTQYF
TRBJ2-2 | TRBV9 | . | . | TGTGCCAGCAGCGGGGTCGGGACCGGGGAGCTGTTTTTT | CASSGVGTGELFF
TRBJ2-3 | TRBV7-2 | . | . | TGTGCCAGCAGCTTACGGTTTTCCACAGATACGCAGTATTTT | CASSLRFSTDTQYF
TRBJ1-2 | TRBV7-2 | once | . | TGTGCCAGCAGCTTAAGGGGGAAGCTCTACTATGGCTACACCTTC | CASSLRGKLYYGYTF
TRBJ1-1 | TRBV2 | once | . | TGTGCCAGCAGTCCCGCAGAGAACACTGAAGCTTTCTTT | CASSPAENTEAFF
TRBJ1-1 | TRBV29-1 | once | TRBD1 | TGCAGCGTTGTTCGGGCAGGGGGACGGTGGGACACTGAAGCTTTCTTT | CSVVRAGGRWDTEAFF
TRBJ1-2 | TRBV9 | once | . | TGTGCCAGCAGCCCAGGGGAGAGATGGAACTATGGCTACACCTTC | CASSPGERWNYGYTF
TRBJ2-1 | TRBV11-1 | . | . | TGTGCCAGCAGCCTCAACCGGGGAATTTCCTACAATGAGCAGTTCTTC | CASSLNRGISYNEQFF
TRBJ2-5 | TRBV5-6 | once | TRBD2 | TGTGCCAGCAGCTTCACTAGCGGGGGGTACCAAGAGACCCAGTACTTC | CASSFTSGGYQETQYF
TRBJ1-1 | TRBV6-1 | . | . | TGTGCCAGCAGTGCCCTCGGGGTATCCCCTGAAGCTTTCTTT | CASSALGVSPEAFF
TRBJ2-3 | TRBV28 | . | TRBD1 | TGTGCCAGCAGCCGGACAGGGAGGTCGGATACGCAGTATTTT | CASSRTGRSDTQYF
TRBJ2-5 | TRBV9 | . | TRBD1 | TGTGCCAGCAGCGTTGGACAGGCGTGGGAGACCCAGTACTTC | CASSVGQAWETQYF
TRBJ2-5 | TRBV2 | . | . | TGTGCCAGTTTACCTAGGGCAGGGCGTGAGACCCAGTACTTC | CASLPRAGRETQYF
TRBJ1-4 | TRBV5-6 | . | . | TGTGCCAGCGAGGAAGGCGCAACTAATGAAAAACTGTTTTTT | CASEEGATNEKLFF